These 2 T cell receptor beta chains share one sample of origin, sequenced in a study of T cells in Graves' hyperthyroidism and ophthalmopathy. What was amplified from RNA transcripts were TCR beta CDR3 regions. HTBI primers were the set used in a first-round RT-PCR of the TCR CDR3. MiXCR, run by TCRdb on the multiplex PCR reads, gives a single entry per CDR3 protein. In the table there are roughly 800,000 distinct CDR3 sequences, over 35% of which are singletons. The specimen was blood. The receptors stem from a man between 18 and 35 years old with Graves' hyperthyroidism.

This clonotype was seen a few times. This rearrangement joins TRBV6-1 to TRBJ1-1, with unresolved D. Germline CDR1 MNHNS, CDR2 SASEGT. The V end was cut by 5 bases, the J end by 5 bases, with 18 bases between. The CDR3 runs to 15 residues. The CDR3 loop reads CASSRLLTAGTEAFF. In DNA form, the CDR3 reads TGTGCCAGCAGTCGACTGCTAACGGCGGGTACTGAAGCTTTCTTT.

This chain joins TRBV9 and TRBJ2-5; TRBD2 aligns across 11 bases. In germline, CDR1 is SGDLS, CDR2 YYNGEE. J gave up 5 bases and V 3 bases, and 3 bases lay outside the gene matches. The length of the CDR3 is 14 residues. The CDR3 nucleotides read TGTGCCAGCAGCGCGACTAGCGGGACTGAGACCCAGTACTTC. Amino acid sequence: CASSATSGTETQYF.